Included here is one T cell receptor (beta chain) sequence, with context. This specimen comes from a study of T-cell reconstitution after alpha-beta-depleted transplantation in children. Germline V CDR1 and CDR2: MNHEY, SVGAGI. CDR3 length: 16 amino acids. V was pared by 3 bases and J by 0 bases, with 5 bases of the junction left unmatched. For TCRbeta, the library was prepared with unique molecular identifiers. From the PCR reads, TCRdb called clonotypes with MiXCR, one entry per CDR3 protein. The sample holds 500,000 or so distinct CDR3 sequences, over 25% seen once. This rearrangement joins TRBV6-5 to TRBJ2-1, with TRBD1 matching 7 bases. The sample here was PBMCs from the stem cell graft donor, taken from the stem cell graft. The receptor was derived from a human donor who donated a stem cell graft to a child with aplastic anemia. The CDR3 here is CASSYYDRDSYNEQFF. The CDR3, as DNA: TGTGCCAGCAGTTATTACGACAGGGACTCCTACAATGAGCAGTTCTTC.